The 13 T cell receptor beta chains reported below all come from one sample, sequenced in a study of shared clonotypes between healthy human individuals. Here immunoSEQ multiplex PCR was the method, and the copy in TCRdb shows in-frame clones only, minus some. The sample carries about 2,100,000 clones, 93% recorded once. The naive CD8 population came from CD45RO-negative cells selected for CCR7, without terminally differentiated effector memory CD45RA+ cells. The specimen sequenced was naive CD8+ T cells from PBMCs. The receptors were gathered from a man between 18 and 35 years old in good health. Some clones in this sample may be carry-over from other donors' samples.

The rearrangement links TRBV10-2 to TRBJ2-6; no reliable D call. V lost 5 bases to trimming and J lost 2 bases, with 7 bases between them. Looked up from germline, CDR1 is WSHSY and CDR2 is SAAADI. This CDR3 region has 14 residues. The CDR3, as DNA: TGCGCCAGCAGTTTTACCGCTGGGGCCAACGTCCTGACTTTC. Amino acid sequence: CASSFTAGANVLTF.

The chain is built from TRBV13 and TRBJ1-4, with a weak D call TRBD1 (6 bases). Trimming removed 1 base from V and 4 bases from J, with 10 bases in between. Germline CDR1 PRHDT, CDR2 FYEKMQ (reference sequence). This CDR3 contains 15 residues. The CDR3 nucleotides read TGTGCCAGCAGCTTAGCCGCAGGGGTTAATGAAAAACTGTTTTTT. It specifies CASSLAAGVNEKLFF.

The chain joins TRBV5-1 to TRBJ2-3; D gene unclear. The CDR3 covers 15 residues. Germline V gene sequence: CDR1 SGHRS, CDR2 YFSETQ. V lost 0 bases, J lost 4 bases, and 12 bases lay in between. The CDR3 sequence is CASSLAGSYSDTQYF. CDR3 nucleotide sequence: TGCGCCAGCAGCTTGGCCGGCTCTTATTCAGATACGCAGTATTTT.

CDR3 nucleotide sequence: TGTGCCAGCAGCGTAGATAGTTTTTCAGATACGCAGTATTTT. Translating it yields CASSVDSFSDTQYF. V and J are TRBV9 and TRBJ2-3; the D is unclear. This CDR3 has 14 residues. The germline V gene encodes CDR1 SGDLS and CDR2 YYNGEE. The V gene lost 0 bases and the J gene lost 4 bases, with 9 bases spanning the gap.

This rearrangement joins TRBV28 to TRBJ2-7, with a possible D match to TRBD1 (6 bases). CDR1 MDHEN and CDR2 SYDVKM come from the germline V gene. This CDR3 spans 12 amino acids. The V and J ends lost 8 bases and 5 bases respectively, with 13 bases between them. The CDR3 here is CASGTNGNEQYF. For the CDR3, the DNA is TGTGCCAGCGGGACAAATGGTAACGAGCAGTACTTC.

The chain has TRBV9 and TRBJ2-5, with 8 bases matching TRBD2. CDR3 length equals 14 residues. With 3 bases clipped from V and 5 bases from J, the junction kept 6 bases outside the gene matches. Germline loops: CDR1 SGDLS, CDR2 YYNGEE. In DNA, the CDR3 is TGTGCCAGCAGCGCCGGGACTAGGGAGGAGACCCAGTACTTC. This codes for CASSAGTREETQYF.

V and J are TRBV7-6 and TRBJ2-7; D is possibly TRBD2 (6 bases). Germline CDR1 and CDR2: SGHVS and FNYEAQ. The CDR3 covers 19 residues. The germline V and J ends were trimmed by 6 bases and 2 bases, with 29 bases remaining between them. The CDR3 nucleotides read TGTGCCAGCAGTGATATGATAAGTAGGGGACGGGACTCTGCCTACGAGCAGTACTTC. Translated: CASSDMISRGRDSAYEQYF.

This rearrangement joins TRBV23-1 to TRBJ2-2; D not resolved. TRBV23-1 is given ORF status, its function remaining uncertain. This CDR3 has 15 residues. With 6 bases removed from V and 3 bases from J, the gap between germline ends came to 14 bases. The CDR3 reads CASRRTPDHTGELFF. CDR3 nucleotide sequence: TGCGCCAGCAGACGGACCCCCGACCACACCGGGGAGCTGTTTTTT.

V and J are TRBV27 and TRBJ1-2; D is ambiguous. Germline V gene lookup returns CDR1 MNHEY and CDR2 SMNVEV (reference sequence). The CDR3 contains 14 residues. Trimming removed 9 bases at V and 2 bases at J, with 16 bases between. CDR3 loop: CASRDRGYNYGYTF. The CDR3 DNA reads TGTGCCAGTAGGGATCGGGGTTACAACTATGGCTACACCTTC.

The V and J genes are TRBV5-4 and TRBJ1-6; 9 bases line up with TRBD1. Per germline, CDR1 SGHNT and CDR2 YYREEE (reference sequence). The CDR3 totals 15 residues. The ends lost 3 bases at V and 7 bases at J; junction bases unmatched: 5. The CDR3 is CASSSYRGLNSPLHF. In DNA, the CDR3 is TGTGCCAGCAGCTCATACAGGGGGCTAAATTCACCCCTCCACTTT.

This clone is a singleton in its sample. The chain joins TRBV19 to TRBJ2-5; tentatively, D is TRBD2 (5 bases). The V end was cut by 5 bases, the J end by 3 bases, with 19 bases between. CDR1 LNHDA and CDR2 SQIVND come from the germline V gene (reference sequence). This CDR3 has 16 residues. CDR3 nucleotides: TGTGCCAGTAGTGGCCGGCTCGGCGGGCTAGAAGAGACCCAGTACTTC. It codes for CASSGRLGGLEETQYF.

This chain connects TRBV28 to TRBJ2-4, with D possibly matching TRBD1 (6 bases). The germline CDR1 and CDR2 sequences are MDHEN and SYDVKM. Trimming left V 2 bases short and J 0 bases short, with 11 bases between. The CDR3 is 16 residues long. CDR3 residues: CASSLPRGLAKNIQYF. CDR3 coding DNA: TGTGCCAGCAGTTTACCCAGGGGCCTAGCCAAAAACATTCAGTACTTC.

The chain links TRBV7-9 to TRBJ2-3, with 10 positions matching TRBD2. V lost 1 base, J lost 2 bases, and 3 bases stayed unmatched. Germline-derived CDR1 and CDR2 are SEHNR and FQNEAQ (reference sequence). This CDR3 has 16 residues. CDR3 DNA: TGTGCCAGCAGCTTAGTAGCGGGAGGAATCACAGATACGCAGTATTTT. Translation gives CASSLVAGGITDTQYF. The whole variable domain, remainder taken from reference TRBV7-9 and TRBJ2-3, is DTGVSQNPRHKITKRGQNVTFRCDPISEHNRLYWYRQTLGQGPEFLTYFQNEAQLEKSRLLSDRFSAERPKGSFSTLEIQRTEQGDSAMYLCASSLVAGGITDTQYFGPGTRLTVL.